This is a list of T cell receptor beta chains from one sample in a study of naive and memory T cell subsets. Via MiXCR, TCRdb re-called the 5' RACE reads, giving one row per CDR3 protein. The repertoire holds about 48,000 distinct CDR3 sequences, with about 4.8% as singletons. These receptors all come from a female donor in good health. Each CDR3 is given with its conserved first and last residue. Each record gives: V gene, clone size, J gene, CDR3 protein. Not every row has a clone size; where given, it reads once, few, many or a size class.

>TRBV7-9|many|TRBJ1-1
CASSKLTGKEEAFF
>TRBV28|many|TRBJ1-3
CASSLRTVGNTIYF
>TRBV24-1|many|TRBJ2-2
CATIFSVFGELFF
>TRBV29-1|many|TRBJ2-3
CSVGRTLSRDTQYF
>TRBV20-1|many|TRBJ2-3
CSGRTSTDTQYF
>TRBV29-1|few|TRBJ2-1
CSVERGDEQFF
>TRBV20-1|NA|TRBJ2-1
CSARELTSALYNEQFF
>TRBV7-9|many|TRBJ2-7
CASSPYTRLSEQYF
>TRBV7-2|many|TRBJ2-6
CASSLASSGTQGSGANVLTF
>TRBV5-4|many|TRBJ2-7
CASSFVPLAGVGEQYF
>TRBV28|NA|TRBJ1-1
CASSFPRGQAEAFF
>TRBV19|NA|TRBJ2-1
CASRQGAGNEQFF
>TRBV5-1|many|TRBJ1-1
CASSLDRGQGNTEAFF
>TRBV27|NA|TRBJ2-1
CASSPSSSYNEQFF
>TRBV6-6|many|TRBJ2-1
CASSDRNEQFF
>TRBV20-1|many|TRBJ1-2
CSATGLNAGYTF
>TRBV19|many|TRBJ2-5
CASSIGLAIQETQYF
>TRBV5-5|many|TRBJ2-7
CASSPTSGPYEQYF
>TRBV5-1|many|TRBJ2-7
CASSLDLYEQYF
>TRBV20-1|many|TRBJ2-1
CSAANRAGGPDNEQFF